Listed below are T cell receptor beta chains from one sample, sequenced in a study of cytomegalovirus exposure and HLA in healthy donors. Sequenced by immunoSEQ multiplex PCR; TCRdb stores in-frame clones only, minus some. The repertoire holds approximately 80,000 clones, with around 68% as singletons. Sequencing used PBMCs. Source of these receptors: a man aged 25-45 years in good health and CMV-seropositive. The CDR3 runs from the conserved cysteine through the conserved F or W. A D gene is named only where the DNA matches it firmly. The size of a clone is reported for some rows only, either as once, few or many, or as a class for expanded clones.

d_call: TRBD1
clone_size: -
j_call: TRBJ2-6
v_call: TRBV28
cdr3_aa: CASSSIGQALISGANVLTF
cdr3_nt: TGTGCCAGCAGTTCGATAGGACAGGCCCTGATCTCTGGGGCCAACGTCCTGACTTTC

d_call: -
clone_size: -
j_call: TRBJ2-3
v_call: TRBV28
cdr3_aa: CASTGDSAATDTQYF
cdr3_nt: TGTGCCAGCACTGGGGATAGCGCCGCAACAGATACGCAGTATTTT

d_call: TRBD1
clone_size: -
j_call: TRBJ2-7
v_call: TRBV6-6
cdr3_aa: CASSYSDRDGIYEQYF
cdr3_nt: TGTGCCAGCAGTTACTCGGACAGGGACGGAATCTACGAGCAGTACTTC

d_call: TRBD2
clone_size: -
j_call: TRBJ2-1
v_call: TRBV4-3
cdr3_aa: CASSQAWTSGRVYNEQFF
cdr3_nt: TGCGCCAGCAGCCAAGCTTGGACTAGCGGGAGGGTTTACAATGAGCAGTTCTTC

d_call: -
clone_size: once
j_call: TRBJ2-7
v_call: TRBV15
cdr3_aa: CATSPEGRGNSYEQYF
cdr3_nt: TGTGCCACCAGCCCTGAGGGTAGGGGGAACTCCTACGAGCAGTACTTC

d_call: -
clone_size: -
j_call: TRBJ2-5
v_call: TRBV18
cdr3_aa: CASSPNSGETQYF
cdr3_nt: TGTGCCAGCTCACCAAATTCCGGGGAGACCCAGTACTTC

d_call: TRBD1
clone_size: -
j_call: TRBJ1-1
v_call: TRBV14
cdr3_aa: CASNRGRGTEAFF
cdr3_nt: TGTGCCAGCAACAGGGGGCGCGGCACTGAAGCTTTCTTT

d_call: -
clone_size: -
j_call: TRBJ1-5
v_call: TRBV5-6
cdr3_aa: CASSLQENNQPQHF
cdr3_nt: TGTGCCAGCAGCTTGCAGGAAAACAATCAGCCCCAGCATTTT

d_call: -
clone_size: few
j_call: TRBJ1-4
v_call: TRBV9
cdr3_aa: CASSPDQGYRRKLFF
cdr3_nt: TGTGCCAGCAGCCCAGACCAGGGATACCGGCGAAAACTGTTTTTT

d_call: TRBD1
clone_size: -
j_call: TRBJ2-7
v_call: TRBV19
cdr3_aa: CASSPRGSYEQYF
cdr3_nt: TGTGCCAGTAGTCCCAGGGGGAGCTACGAGCAGTACTTC

d_call: -
clone_size: few
j_call: TRBJ1-2
v_call: TRBV27
cdr3_aa: CASSLSSLYGYTF
cdr3_nt: TGTGCCAGCAGTTTATCATCTCTCTATGGCTACACCTTC

d_call: TRBD1
clone_size: few
j_call: TRBJ1-2
v_call: TRBV30
cdr3_aa: CAWSAPGQGSVGYGYPF
cdr3_nt: TGTGCCTGGAGTGCACCGGGACAGGGAAGCGTCGGCTATGGCTACCCCTTC

d_call: -
clone_size: -
j_call: TRBJ1-2
v_call: TRBV6-4
cdr3_aa: CASSDPWRENGYTF
cdr3_nt: TGTGCCAGCAGTGACCCTTGGAGGGAGAATGGCTACACCTTC

d_call: TRBD1
clone_size: -
j_call: TRBJ1-1
v_call: TRBV19
cdr3_aa: CASSITGDTEAFF
cdr3_nt: TGTGCCAGTAGTATCACAGGGGACACTGAAGCTTTCTTT

d_call: -
clone_size: -
j_call: TRBJ1-2
v_call: TRBV29-1
cdr3_aa: CSVRPVMGGGYTF
cdr3_nt: TGCAGCGTGCGGCCCGTGATGGGAGGGGGCTACACCTTC

d_call: -
clone_size: -
j_call: TRBJ2-2
v_call: TRBV20-1
cdr3_aa: CSASYGELFF
cdr3_nt: TGCAGTGCTAGTTACGGGGAGCTGTTTTTT

d_call: -
clone_size: -
j_call: TRBJ1-5
v_call: TRBV6-5
cdr3_aa: CASSYSGRVAPQHF
cdr3_nt: TGTGCCAGCAGTTACTCAGGGAGGGTAGCGCCCCAGCATTTT

d_call: -
clone_size: -
j_call: TRBJ1-5
v_call: TRBV7-8
cdr3_aa: CASSFLNQPQHF
cdr3_nt: TGTGCCAGCAGCTTTTTAAATCAGCCCCAGCATTTT

d_call: -
clone_size: once
j_call: TRBJ2-2
v_call: TRBV7-3
cdr3_aa: CASSSTGGAGELFF
cdr3_nt: TGTGCCAGCAGCTCCACCGGAGGGGCCGGGGAGCTGTTTTTT

d_call: -
clone_size: -
j_call: TRBJ1-1
v_call: TRBV5-1
cdr3_aa: CASSGAGSCEAFF
cdr3_nt: TGCGCCAGCAGCGGGGCAGGGTCGTGCGAAGCTTTCTTT

d_call: TRBD1
clone_size: once
j_call: TRBJ2-1
v_call: TRBV4-1
cdr3_aa: CASSRAGTGYNEQFF
cdr3_nt: TGCGCCAGCAGCCGAGCCGGGACAGGGTACAATGAGCAGTTCTTC

d_call: -
clone_size: -
j_call: TRBJ1-1
v_call: TRBV7-2
cdr3_aa: CASSLVLGQGNTEAFF
cdr3_nt: TGTGCCAGCAGCTTAGTGCTGGGCCAGGGGAACACTGAAGCTTTCTTT

d_call: TRBD1
clone_size: -
j_call: TRBJ1-2
v_call: TRBV5-4
cdr3_aa: CASSRDSYYGYTF
cdr3_nt: TGTGCCAGCAGCCGGGACAGTTACTATGGCTACACCTTC

d_call: -
clone_size: -
j_call: TRBJ2-7
v_call: TRBV6-5
cdr3_aa: CASSFRGERASYEQYF
cdr3_nt: TGTGCCAGCAGTTTTAGAGGTGAAAGAGCTAGCTACGAGCAGTACTTC

d_call: -
clone_size: -
j_call: TRBJ2-7
v_call: TRBV4-1
cdr3_aa: CASSQEGTRSSYEQYF
cdr3_nt: TGCGCCAGCAGCCAAGAGGGGACAAGGAGCTCCTACGAGCAGTACTTC

d_call: TRBD1
clone_size: -
j_call: TRBJ1-2
v_call: TRBV5-1
cdr3_aa: CASSLDRGYGYTF
cdr3_nt: TGCGCCAGCAGCTTGGACAGGGGCTATGGCTACACCTTC

d_call: -
clone_size: -
j_call: TRBJ2-5
v_call: TRBV19
cdr3_aa: CASSLTRQETQYF
cdr3_nt: TGTGCCAGTAGTCTGACACGCCAAGAGACCCAGTACTTC

d_call: TRBD2
clone_size: -
j_call: TRBJ2-5
v_call: TRBV6-1
cdr3_aa: CASSEISGRSQETQYF
cdr3_nt: TGTGCCAGCAGTGAGATTAGCGGGAGGTCACAAGAGACCCAGTACTTC

d_call: -
clone_size: -
j_call: TRBJ1-2
v_call: TRBV7-9
cdr3_aa: CASSLSDSAYGYTF
cdr3_nt: TGTGCCAGCAGCTTATCCGACAGTGCCTATGGCTACACCTTC

d_call: TRBD2
clone_size: few
j_call: TRBJ2-7
v_call: TRBV25-1
cdr3_aa: CASSPRTSANYEQYF
cdr3_nt: TGTGCCAGCAGCCCTCGGACTAGCGCCAACTACGAGCAGTACTTC

d_call: TRBD2
clone_size: -
j_call: TRBJ2-1
v_call: TRBV10-3
cdr3_aa: CATISGRENEQFF
cdr3_nt: TGTGCCACCATTAGCGGGAGAGAGAATGAGCAGTTCTTC

d_call: TRBD1
clone_size: -
j_call: TRBJ1-2
v_call: TRBV28
cdr3_aa: CASSLGQTRYGYTF
cdr3_nt: TGTGCCAGCAGCTTGGGACAGACGAGGTATGGCTACACCTTC

d_call: -
clone_size: few
j_call: TRBJ2-2
v_call: TRBV5-1
cdr3_aa: CASSLVASGGTGELFF
cdr3_nt: TGCGCCAGCAGCTTGGTAGCGTCCGGGGGCACCGGGGAGCTGTTTTTT

d_call: TRBD1
clone_size: -
j_call: TRBJ1-1
v_call: TRBV6-5
cdr3_aa: CASSPDRGRAFF
cdr3_nt: TGTGCCAGCAGTCCGGACAGGGGAAGGGCTTTCTTT

d_call: -
clone_size: -
j_call: TRBJ2-1
v_call: TRBV2
cdr3_aa: CATAGILYNEQFF
cdr3_nt: TGTGCCACCGCGGGAATACTCTACAATGAGCAGTTCTTC